This TCR beta chain was identified in a study of beta chain features in type 1 diabetes. This CDR3 has 13 residues. V was clipped by 4 bases and J by 7 bases, with 12 bases between them. Germline V lookup: CDR1 MDHEN, CDR2 SYDVKM. Every bit of the isolated RNA underwent reverse transcription, so sequencing read expressed TCRB transcripts. The average read count of naive, central memory and regulatory T cell samples was some 3.8 million. TCRdb's copy holds only in-frame clones and misses some; the assay was immunoSEQ multiplex PCR. In the table there are about 620,000 clones, roughly a sixth of which are singletons.

The sample was naive CD4+ T cells from blood. This chain uses TRBV28 with TRBJ2-3; D is unclear. The clonotype comes from a man younger than 35 in good health. CDR3 protein: CASSWQNSHTQYF. Here the CDR3 DNA reads TGTGCCAGCAGTTGGCAGAACAGTCATACGCAGTATTTT.